This T cell receptor beta chain is drawn from a study of T cell responses to AZD1222 COVID-19 vaccine. Study-wide results and caveats: The peak T cell response came first, and repertoires were sampled only after it. A reported finding is that nearly half of spike-specific TCRs target unmutated variant regions.

Regarding this clone: The antigen remains unidentified.

Germline V lookup: CDR1 SGHAT, CDR2 FQNNGV. There are 16 residues in the CDR3. Losses at the gene ends were 1 base for V and 0 bases for J; bases not matched to a gene: 6. This table comes from immunoSEQ multiplex PCR, and its TCRdb copy is limited to in-frame clones, with some not included. The sample holds about 120,000 clones, approximately 90% seen once. The sample here was peripheral blood, taken 28 days after the second AZD1222 dose. This TCR derives from an adult who received the AZD1222 COVID-19 vaccine. The genes are TRBV11-2 and TRBJ2-7; TRBD1 matches 7 bases. In DNA, the CDR3 is TGTGCCAGCAGCTTAGTTGGACAGGAAAGCTCCTACGAGCAGTACTTC. Translated, it gives CASSLVGQESSYEQYF.